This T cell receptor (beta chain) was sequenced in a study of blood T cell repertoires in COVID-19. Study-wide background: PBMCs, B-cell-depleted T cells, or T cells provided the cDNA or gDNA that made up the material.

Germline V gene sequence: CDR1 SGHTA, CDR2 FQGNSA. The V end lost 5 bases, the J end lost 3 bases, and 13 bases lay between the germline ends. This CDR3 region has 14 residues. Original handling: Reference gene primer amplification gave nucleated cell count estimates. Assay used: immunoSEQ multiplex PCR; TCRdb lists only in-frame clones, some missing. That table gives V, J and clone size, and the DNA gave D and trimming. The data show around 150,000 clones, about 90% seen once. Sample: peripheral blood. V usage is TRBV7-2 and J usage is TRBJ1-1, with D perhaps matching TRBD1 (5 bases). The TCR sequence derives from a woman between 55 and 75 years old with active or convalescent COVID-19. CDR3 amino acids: CASSVLGGDTEAFF. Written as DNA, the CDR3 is TGTGCCAGCAGCGTCTTAGGAGGGGACACTGAAGCTTTCTTT.